This TCR beta chain was found in a study of blood T cell repertoires in COVID-19. Study overall: The United States, Italy and Spain supplied acute and convalescent COVID-19 samples. Sample material is recorded as cDNA or gDNA derived from T cells, B-cell-depleted T cells, or PBMCs.

CDR1 is GTSNPN and CDR2 is SVGIG in the germline V gene (reference sequence). Trimming removed 2 bases at V and 4 bases at J, with 11 bases between. This CDR3 has 14 residues. Original handling: Reference gene primer amplification gave estimated nucleated cell counts. Generated by immunoSEQ multiplex PCR, the TCRdb table keeps only in-frame clones and is missing some. V and J calls plus clone size are reproduced from that table; the DNA served to infer D and trimming. The sample lists 95,000 to 110,000 clones; 85% to 90% were seen once. This TCR came from a man aged 50 to 59 with acute or convalescent COVID-19. The gene calls are TRBV30 and TRBJ2-2; D may be TRBD2 (6 bases). The sequenced sample consisted of peripheral blood. The CDR3 loop reads CAWSPGTLTGELFF. The CDR3 DNA reads TGTGCCTGGAGTCCAGGGACTCTCACCGGGGAGCTGTTTTTT.